At least ten counts were recorded for the clone carrying this T cell receptor beta chain. The CDR3 covers 15 residues. Germline CDR1 MNHNS, CDR2 SASEGT. V was pared by 4 bases and J by 6 bases, with 18 bases between. The data are from a study of human T cells and chemical hapten exposure. TCRdb recomputed calls from the 5' RACE reads with MiXCR, one row per CDR3 protein. The top ten clones hold around 3% of a sample with 100,000 to 120,000 distinct CDR3 sequences, approximately 19% of them seen once. Blood, whole and unfractionated, served as the source for total RNA extraction. The receptor was derived from a human donor in good health. The genes are TRBV6-1 and TRBJ1-2; TRBD1 is a possible D gene (5 bases). CDR3 bases: TGTGCCAGCAGTGGACCTACAGGACTAGGGAATGGCTACACCTTC. As protein: CASSGPTGLGNGYTF.